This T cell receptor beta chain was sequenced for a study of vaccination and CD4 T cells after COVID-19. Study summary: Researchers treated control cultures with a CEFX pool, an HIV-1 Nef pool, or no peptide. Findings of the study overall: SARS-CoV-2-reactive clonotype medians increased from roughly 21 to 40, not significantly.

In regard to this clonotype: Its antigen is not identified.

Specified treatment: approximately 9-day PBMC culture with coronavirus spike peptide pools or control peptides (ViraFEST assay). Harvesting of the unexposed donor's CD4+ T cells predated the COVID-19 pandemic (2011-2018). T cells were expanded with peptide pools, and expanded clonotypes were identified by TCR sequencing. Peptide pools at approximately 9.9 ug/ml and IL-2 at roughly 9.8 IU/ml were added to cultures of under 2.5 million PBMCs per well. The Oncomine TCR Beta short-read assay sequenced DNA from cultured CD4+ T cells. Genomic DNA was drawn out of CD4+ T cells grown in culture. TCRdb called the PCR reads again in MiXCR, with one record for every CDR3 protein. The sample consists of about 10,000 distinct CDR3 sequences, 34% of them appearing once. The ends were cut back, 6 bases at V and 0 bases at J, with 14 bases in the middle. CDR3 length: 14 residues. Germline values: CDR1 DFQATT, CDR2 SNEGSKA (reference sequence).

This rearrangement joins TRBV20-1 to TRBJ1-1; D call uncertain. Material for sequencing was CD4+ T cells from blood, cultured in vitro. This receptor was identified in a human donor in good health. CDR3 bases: TGCAGTGCCACGCCGCCTCAAGTGAACACTGAAGCTTTCTTT. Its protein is CSATPPQVNTEAFF.